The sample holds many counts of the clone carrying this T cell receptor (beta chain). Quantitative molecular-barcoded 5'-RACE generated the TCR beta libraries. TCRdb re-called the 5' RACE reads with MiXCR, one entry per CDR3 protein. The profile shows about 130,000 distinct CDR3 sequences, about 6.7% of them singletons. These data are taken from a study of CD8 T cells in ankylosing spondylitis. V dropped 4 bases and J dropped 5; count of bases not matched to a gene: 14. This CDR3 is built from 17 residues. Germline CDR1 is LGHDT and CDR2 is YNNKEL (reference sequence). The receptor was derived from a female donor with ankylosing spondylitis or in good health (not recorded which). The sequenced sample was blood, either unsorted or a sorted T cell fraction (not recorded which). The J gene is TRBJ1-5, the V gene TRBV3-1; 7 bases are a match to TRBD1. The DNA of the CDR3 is TGTGCCAGCAGCCCTGGAGAGGGGGCACCTTTGGATCAGCCCCAGCATTTT. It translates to CASSPGEGAPLDQPQHF.